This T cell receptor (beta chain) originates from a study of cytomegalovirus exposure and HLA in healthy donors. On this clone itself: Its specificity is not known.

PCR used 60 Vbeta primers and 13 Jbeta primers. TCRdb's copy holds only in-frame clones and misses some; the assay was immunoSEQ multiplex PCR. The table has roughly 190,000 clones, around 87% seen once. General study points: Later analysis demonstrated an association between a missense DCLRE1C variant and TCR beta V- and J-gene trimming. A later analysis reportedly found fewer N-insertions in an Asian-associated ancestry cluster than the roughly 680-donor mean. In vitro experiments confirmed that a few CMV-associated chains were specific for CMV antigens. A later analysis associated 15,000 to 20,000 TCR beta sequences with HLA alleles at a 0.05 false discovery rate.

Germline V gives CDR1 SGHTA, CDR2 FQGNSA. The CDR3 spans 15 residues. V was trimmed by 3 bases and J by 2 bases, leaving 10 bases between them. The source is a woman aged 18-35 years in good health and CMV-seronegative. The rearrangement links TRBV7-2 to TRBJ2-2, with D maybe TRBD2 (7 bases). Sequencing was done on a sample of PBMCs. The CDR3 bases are TGTGCCAGCAGCTTGGGGGGGGCAAACACCGGGGAGCTGTTTTTT. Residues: CASSLGGANTGELFF. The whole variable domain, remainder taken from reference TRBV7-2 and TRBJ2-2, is GAGVSQSPSNKVTEKGKDVELRCDPISGHTALYWYRQSLGQGLEFLIYFQGNSAPDKSGLPSDRFSAERTGGSVSTLTIQRTQQEDSAVYLCASSLGGANTGELFFGEGSRLTVL.